This T cell receptor (beta chain) was captured by sequencing in a study of shared T cell receptors in the human thymus. Data came from immunoSEQ multiplex PCR; TCRdb stores just in-frame clones and leaves some out. Found here are about 660,000 clones, roughly 88% of them singletons; the top ten hold 0.008% to 0.011%. Trimming cost V 4 bases and J 6 bases; bases outside gene matches: 17. The CDR3 is made up of 18 amino acids. The germline V gene encodes CDR1 MNHNS and CDR2 SASEGT. This sample was also put to use in a study of human thymus T cells. This second report adds: The sample donors, healthy Finnish infants, were having corrective surgery for congenital heart defects. The source of the thymus tissue was resections taken during corrective heart surgery. Apparent bias marked the V and J gene usage of thymic and blood repertoires. Highly overlapping thymic repertoires in unrelated individuals were reported by related research.

The chain recombines TRBV6-1 with TRBJ1-5; 8 bases match TRBD1. The clonotype was recovered from a boy less than two years old with a congenital heart defect. The specimen sequenced was thymocytes. The CDR3 nucleotides are TGTGCCAGCAGTGGGAGTAGAGAGGACAGGGAAGGAGGTCAGCCCCAGCATTTT. It translates to CASSGSREDREGGQPQHF.